This T cell receptor beta chain was sequenced in a study of blood T cell repertoires in COVID-19. Study summary: From the United States, Italy and Spain came samples of acute and convalescent COVID-19. PBMCs, B-cell-depleted T cells, or T cells were the source of the cDNA or gDNA that made up the material.

The germline V gene has CDR1 LGHDT and CDR2 YNNKEL (reference sequence). This CDR3 spans 16 amino acids. The V gene end was trimmed by 4 bases and the J gene end by 5 bases; junction bases not matched to a gene: 8. Clones were read by immunoSEQ multiplex PCR, and TCRdb kept only the in-frame ones, dropping some. The repertoire holds nearly 250,000 clones, with roughly 82% as singletons. Symptom resolution, clearance, or two negative PCRs marked donors in Cohort 3 as recovered. This chain uses TRBV3-1 (or the pseudogene TRBV3-2) with TRBJ2-2; 9 bases line up with TRBD2. This TCR was sampled from a woman between 50 and 59 years old who had recovered from COVID-19. Sequencing input: PBMCs or T cells enriched from blood (not recorded which). The CDR3 DNA reads as TGTGCCAGCAGCCCACCGGGACTAGCTGGTACCGGGGAGCTGTTTTTT. Translated, it gives CASSPPGLAGTGELFF.